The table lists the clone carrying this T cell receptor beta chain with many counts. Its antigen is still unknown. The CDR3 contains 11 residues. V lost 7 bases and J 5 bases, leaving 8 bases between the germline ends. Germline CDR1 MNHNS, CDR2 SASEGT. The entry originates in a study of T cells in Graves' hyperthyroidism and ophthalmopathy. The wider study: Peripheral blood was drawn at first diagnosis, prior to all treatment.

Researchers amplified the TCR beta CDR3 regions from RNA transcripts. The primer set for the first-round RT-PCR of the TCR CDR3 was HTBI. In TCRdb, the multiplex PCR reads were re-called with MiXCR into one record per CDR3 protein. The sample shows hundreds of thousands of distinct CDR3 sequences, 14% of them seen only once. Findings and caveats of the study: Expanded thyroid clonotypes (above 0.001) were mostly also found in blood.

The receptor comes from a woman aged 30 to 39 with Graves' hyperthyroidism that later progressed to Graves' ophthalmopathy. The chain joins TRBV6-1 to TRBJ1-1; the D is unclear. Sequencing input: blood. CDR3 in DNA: TGTGCCAGCACCGAGGGTACTGAAGCTTTCTTT. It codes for CASTEGTEAFF.